The source of this T cell receptor beta chain is a study of Graves' ophthalmopathy and Graves' hyperthyroidism listed by TCRdb under 2018. Regarding the complete study: Peripheral blood samples were taken at the time of initial diagnosis, before any treatment was given. The independent validation cohort included about 20 hyperthyroidism patients plus 17 patients who later progressed from hyperthyroidism to ophthalmopathy. Following sampling, methimazole starting at 30 mg daily was administered to hyperthyroidism patients, and high-dose intravenous methylprednisolone was administered to ophthalmopathy patients. In total, approximately 130 blood samples were TCR-sequenced: some 40 ophthalmopathy, about 75 hyperthyroidism and some 17 hyperthyroidism-to-ophthalmopathy patients. In six or seven hyperthyroidism patients, the T-cell repertoires found in thyroid tissue were compared with those found in blood. To tell Graves' ophthalmopathy apart from Graves' hyperthyroidism, and to predict which patients would progress to ophthalmopathy, the study relied on TCR beta repertoire signatures. To explore V-J signatures that distinguish ophthalmopathy from hyperthyroidism, a discovery set of roughly 98 patients was enrolled, made up of roughly 41 with ophthalmopathy and around 60 with stable hyperthyroidism.

Results and caveats for the whole study, not just this receptor: In validation, the model predicted ophthalmopathy progression with about 64% sensitivity and 72.22% specificity; about a dozen predicted patients were CT-confirmed with GO in a median of approximately six months. Ophthalmopathy was separated from stable hyperthyroidism by the 13-signature model with more than 85% sensitivity and just under 84% specificity in cross-validation and with 80%/75% in the test set. No statistical method was used to set the sample size in advance, and the investigators knew which group each participant was assigned to. Most of the expanded thyroid clonotypes with a frequency above 0.001 were also detected in blood, and it was suggested that the thyroid immune response may be reflected by blood repertoires.

Per the germline V gene, SNHLY is the CDR1 and FYNNEI is the CDR2. Including cysteine and phenylalanine, the CDR3 has 15 amino acids. The CDR3 DNA has 45 bases and is translated from base 1. TCR beta CDR3 regions were amplified from RNA transcripts for repertoire sequencing. A first-round RT-PCR used HTBI primers with the Qiagen OneStep RT-PCR kit, followed by a second-round multiplex PCR, size selection and purification. Libraries were sequenced paired-end with 100 bp reads on an Illumina HiSeq2000. Processing in the source paper ran as follows. SOAPnuke was used for read processing, and reads with adapters, uncalled bases, a mean Phred below 15, or no exact constant-primer or identifier match were discarded. COPE v1.2.5 was used to merge high-quality paired reads. Each unique nucleotide sequence was defined as a clonotype, and clonotypes were aligned to IMGT TRB V, D and J references with MiTCR v1.1. Analysis was restricted to V-J combinations with a frequency above 0.0001, which covered roughly 99% of repertoires. A TCR clonal expansion and chaos score per V-J combination was defined as the ratio of F50 clonal expansion to chaos observed in the TCRdist matrix. Welch's t-statistics and random forest were used to reduce features to approximately 13 V-J combinations, which were fed into a naive Bayes classifier. The similarity between thyroid and blood repertoires was quantified using the Morisita-Horn index. TCRdb trimmed the raw reads at Q25, called clones with MiXCR and kept productive beta chains. Duplicate CDR3 protein sequences are folded into a single record with the most common DNA and genes. The V and J calls come from TCRdb's annotation, not from the publication. The sample table contains about 370,000 distinct CDR3 sequences; only one count was recorded for about 15% of them. The ten most abundant clones make up 2% to 3% of the sample.

Comment on this clonotype: Its specific antigen is unknown. A much larger clone differs from this one at a single base, so this may be a read error.

Hyperthyroidism was considered stable if no progression to ophthalmopathy occurred within 18 months of follow-up. Hyperthyroidism patients were newly diagnosed, were aged 18 to 65 years, and had a disease duration under 2 months. Anyone with other autoimmune diseases, uncontrolled infections, pregnancy or lactation was excluded from the study. Diagnosis relied on clinical symptoms, serum thyroxine, TRAb, thyroid ultrasound and orbital computed tomography. Using Ficoll-Paque density gradient centrifugation, PBMCs were isolated from 10 ml of fresh peripheral blood. Total RNA was extracted with Trizol reagent and quality-checked on an Agilent 2100 Bioanalyzer.

The source material was peripheral blood. Rearrangement joined TRBV2 to TRBJ2-7, with the identity of the D gene unclear. The clonotype originates from an adult woman with stable Graves' hyperthyroidism. The CDR3 region has the sequence CASIKREGSNYEQCF. The nucleotide sequence reads TGTGCCAGCATCAAAAGGGAAGGGTCGAACTACGAGCAGTGCTTC.